This T cell receptor (beta chain) was sequenced in a study of vaccination and CD4 T cells after COVID-19. Study background: The convalescent population consisted of six males and four females, two of whom were of Hispanic ethnicity.

Indicated treatment: approximately 10-day PBMC culture with coronavirus spike peptide pools or control peptides (ViraFEST assay). Details on this clonotype: The antigen is not known. The junction does not match germline at one end; this may be a read error.

The CDR3 has 15 amino acids. The germline CDR1 and CDR2 sequences are SGHTA and FQGNSA. Oncomine TCR Beta short-read sequencing was applied to DNA from cultured CD4+ T cells. MiXCR, applied by TCRdb to the PCR reads, yields one record per CDR3 protein. The sample contains some 1,600 distinct CDR3 sequences, roughly 77% of which appear only once. The sequence was obtained from a human donor who had recovered from COVID-19. The gene calls are TRBV7-2 and TRBJ1-1; tentatively, D is TRBD1 (6 bases). Here the sequenced sample was CD4+ T cells from blood, cultured in vitro, taken after SARS-CoV-2 vaccination. CDR3 sequence (DNA): TGTGCCAGCAGCTCGGCCCGGGGGCAGAACGCTGAAGCTTTCTTT. This sequence encodes CASSSARGQNAEAFF. Based on the CDR3 plus reference TRBV7-2 and TRBJ1-1, the full variable domain is GAGVSQSPSNKVTEKGKDVELRCDPISGHTALYWYRQSLGQGLEFLIYFQGNSAPDKSGLPSDRFSAERTGGSVSTLTIQRTQQEDSAVYLCASSSARGQNAEAFFGQGTRLTVV.